A selection of T cell receptor beta chains follows, all from one sample in a study of blood T cell repertoires in COVID-19. Assay: immunoSEQ multiplex PCR; the TCRdb copy retains only in-frame clones and omits some. The table shows approximately 300,000 clones, with roughly 87% occurring only once. The sample consisted of peripheral blood. These receptors were obtained from a man aged 50 or older with active or convalescent COVID-19. The CDR3 runs from the conserved cysteine through the conserved F or W. Fields, in order: V gene, D gene, clone size, J gene, CDR3 DNA, CDR3 protein. A D gene is named only where the DNA matches it firmly. A clone size is listed for some rows: how often the clone was seen (once, few, many), or a class if it is expanded.

>TRBV6-1|.|.|TRBJ1-1
TGTGCCAGCAGTGAAGCCCTGACAGGCCTAAACACTGAAGCTTTCTTT
CASSEALTGLNTEAFF
>TRBV2|.|.|TRBJ1-3
TGTGCCAGCAGTGTCGAGGCTGGAAACACCATATATTTT
CASSVEAGNTIYF
>TRBV19|.|.|TRBJ2-3
TGTGCCAGTAGTCCGCTGAGCGGAACAGATACGCAGTATTTT
CASSPLSGTDTQYF
>TRBV19|TRBD1|.|TRBJ1-3
TGTGCCAGTAGTATACCAAGAGGGGGCAACACCATATATTTT
CASSIPRGGNTIYF
>TRBV5-6|TRBD1|.|TRBJ1-1
TGTGCCAGCAGCTTGTCCTGGACAGGAATGAACACTGAAGCTTTCTTT
CASSLSWTGMNTEAFF
>TRBV18|.|once|TRBJ1-1
TGTGCCAGCTCACAGAGCAACACTGAAGCTTTCTTT
CASSQSNTEAFF
>TRBV10-1|TRBD2|.|TRBJ2-1
TGCGCCAGCAGTAGCGCGGGAGAACCCAATGAGCAGTTCTTC
CASSSAGEPNEQFF
>TRBV5-6|TRBD1|.|TRBJ2-2
TGTGCCAGCAGCTCCCCCGGGACAGGGCTCACCGGGGAGCTGTTTTTT
CASSSPGTGLTGELFF
>TRBV2|.|.|TRBJ2-5
TGTGCCAGCAGTGATAGGGGGACCGGAGGAGAGACCCAGTACTTC
CASSDRGTGGETQYF
>TRBV5-1|.|once|TRBJ2-1
TGCGCCAGCAGCCTAGGCGGGCCGGCGGATGAGCAGTTCTTC
CASSLGGPADEQFF
>TRBV2|.|.|TRBJ2-3
TGTGCCAGCAGTGGACAGTACTTAGGTGGCACAGATACGCAGTATTTT
CASSGQYLGGTDTQYF
>TRBV5-1|TRBD1|.|TRBJ1-6
TGCGCCAGCAGAACCGGACAGGATTCATCACCCCTCCACTTT
CASRTGQDSSPLHF
>TRBV7-9|.|.|TRBJ1-3
TGTGCCAGCAGCTTTCACAGGACCAACTCTGGAAACACCATATATTTT
CASSFHRTNSGNTIYF
>TRBV3-1/TRBV3-2|.|.|TRBJ1-2
TGTGCCAGCAGCCCGGCCGGGACATATGGCTACACCTTC
CASSPAGTYGYTF
>TRBV6-5|TRBD1|.|TRBJ1-6
TGTGCCAGCAGTTACTCCCCGGGACAGGGTAATTCACCCCTCCACTTT
CASSYSPGQGNSPLHF